This T cell receptor (beta chain) emerged from a study of blood T cell repertoires in COVID-19. Study background: There were acute and convalescent COVID-19 samples, and they came from the United States, Italy and Spain. The cDNA or gDNA used as material had been derived from T cells, B-cell-depleted T cells, or PBMCs.

In the study's own analysis: Amplification of reference gene primers provided the estimated nucleated cell counts. Clones were sequenced by immunoSEQ multiplex PCR, and TCRdb holds only the in-frame ones, with some missing. V and J calls and clone size are those listed in that table; D and trimming were worked out from the DNA. This sample has 87,000 or so clones, with about 86% found just once. CDR3 size: 14 residues. V lost 6 bases to trimming and J lost 2 bases, with 10 bases between them. Germline loops: CDR1 MRHNA, CDR2 SNTAGT. The material sequenced was peripheral blood. This receptor was obtained from a woman of 80 years or more in a cohort sampled during active or convalescent COVID-19. The V gene is TRBV6-4, the J gene TRBJ2-2; possibly TRBD1 for D (6 bases). CDR3 protein: CASRVQGNTGELFF. Here the CDR3 DNA reads TGTGCCAGCAGGGTACAGGGAAACACCGGGGAGCTGTTTTTT.